Below, one T cell receptor (beta chain) is given with its context. The V and J ends lost 4 bases and 0 bases, in that order; junction bases with no gene match: 6. The CDR3 sequence is 16 residues long. The germline CDR1 and CDR2 sequences are LNHDA and SQIVND (reference sequence). This entry is derived from a study of OX40 agonist ivuxolimab in advanced cancers. Sequencing used immunoSEQ multiplex PCR; TCRdb keeps in-frame clones, though not all of them. The sample carries approximately 15,000 clones, approximately 82% recorded once. The TCR was taken from an adult with an advanced solid tumor such as melanoma, head and neck, liver or kidney cancer. The chain uses TRBV19 and TRBJ2-7; 10 positions agree with TRBD2. The sample consisted of CD4+ or CD8+ T cells sorted from blood, taken in a trial of the OX40 agonist ivuxolimab. CDR3 DNA: TGTGCCAGTAGTACGACTAGCGGGCCAAGCTCCTACGAGCAGTACTTC. Residues: CASSTTSGPSSYEQYF.